The rows below give T cell receptor beta chains drawn from one sample of a study of OX40 agonist ivuxolimab in advanced cancers. The table came from immunoSEQ multiplex PCR; TCRdb's copy has only in-frame clones and leaves some out. This sample has 50,000 to 75,000 clones, with 91% found just once. This specimen was CD4+ or CD8+ T cells sorted from blood, taken in a trial of the OX40 agonist ivuxolimab. The origin of the receptors is an adult with an advanced solid tumor such as melanoma, head and neck, liver or kidney cancer. Each CDR3 is given with its conserved first and last residue. The D gene is left open where the match is weak.

CDR3,DNA,D,J,V
CASSQTLLSTGELFF,TGTGCCAGCAGCCAGACACTCCTATCCACCGGGGAGCTGTTTTTT,NA,TRBJ2-2,TRBV27
CASSLSWDMAETQYF,TGTGCCAGCAGTTTAAGCTGGGACATGGCAGAGACCCAGTACTTC,NA,TRBJ2-5,TRBV27
CASSPSHSLNEQFF,TGTGCCAGCTCACCCTCCCACAGTCTCAATGAGCAGTTCTTC,NA,TRBJ2-1,TRBV18
CASSRRAFSNEKLFF,TGTGCCAGCAGTCGCAGGGCTTTTTCTAATGAAAAACTGTTTTTT,NA,TRBJ1-4,TRBV6-5
CASGLKPLDHEQFF,TGTGCTAGTGGTTTGAAACCACTAGACCACGAGCAGTTCTTC,NA,TRBJ2-1,TRBV12-5
CASSLVWPGQSLNTEAFF,TGTGCCAGCAGCTTAGTTTGGCCAGGACAGAGCTTGAACACTGAAGCTTTCTTT,NA,TRBJ1-1,TRBV7-9
CVSSLDGGLLYF,TGTGTCAGCAGCTTAGATGGCGGACTACTGTACTTC,NA,TRBJ2-7,TRBV11-2
CASSRGDADTQYF,TGTGCCAGCTCACGCGGGGACGCAGATACGCAGTATTTT,NA,TRBJ2-3,TRBV18
CASSFRRVTDTQYF,TGTGCCAGCAGCTTCAGGAGAGTCACAGATACGCAGTATTTT,NA,TRBJ2-3,TRBV5-4
CASSEATRSWRDEQYF,TGTGCCAGCAGCGAAGCAACTAGATCCTGGAGAGACGAGCAGTACTTC,NA,TRBJ2-7,TRBV14
CSVGQGTGYNEQFF,TGCAGCGTTGGACAGGGGACCGGTTACAATGAGCAGTTCTTC,TRBD1,TRBJ2-1,TRBV29-1
CASSSQGATDTQYF,TGCGCCAGCAGCTCCCAGGGCGCGACAGATACGCAGTATTTT,NA,TRBJ2-3,TRBV5-1
CASSRNLGTSGYEQYF,TGTGCCAGCAGCCGGAACCTCGGGACTAGCGGGTACGAGCAGTACTTC,TRBD2,TRBJ2-7,TRBV14
CASSLPPVASGANYEQYF,TGTGCCAGCAGTTTGCCCCCGGTTGCTAGCGGGGCGAACTACGAGCAGTACTTC,TRBD2,TRBJ2-7,TRBV28